Given below is one T cell receptor beta chain in context. Study processing details: Reference gene primer amplification in the assay estimated nucleated cell counts. Only in-frame clones appear in the TCRdb table, and some are missing; sequencing was by immunoSEQ multiplex PCR. D and trimming come from the DNA, and the V and J calls and clone size come from that table. The sample carries hundreds of thousands of clones, about 89% recorded once. This entry is derived from a study of blood T cell repertoires in COVID-19. About the research overall: There were acute and convalescent COVID-19 samples, and they came from the United States, Italy and Spain. T cells, B-cell-depleted T cells, or PBMCs supplied cDNA or gDNA.

This CDR3 contains 12 residues. Germline values: CDR1 KGHDR, CDR2 SFDVKD. Trimming took off 1 base at V and 10 bases at J, with 7 bases between the two ends. The chain combines TRBV24-1 with TRBJ2-1, with TRBD2 as a possible D gene (5 bases). The sample was peripheral blood. The source of this sequence is a woman between 50 and 59 years old who had recovered from COVID-19. The chain's CDR3 is CATSDFGREQFF. The DNA of the CDR3 is TGTGCCACCAGTGATTTTGGGAGAGAGCAGTTCTTC.